These 23 T cell receptor beta chains share one sample of origin, sequenced in a study of shared clonotypes between healthy human individuals. The naive CD8 fraction comprised CD45RO-negative cells positively selected for CCR7 and excluded terminally differentiated effector memory CD45RA+ cells. The table came from immunoSEQ multiplex PCR; TCRdb's copy has only in-frame clones and leaves some out. The data contain about 1,800,000 clones, approximately 94% of them singletons. Source material: naive CD8+ T cells sorted from blood. The receptors were gathered from a man aged 18 to 29 in good health.

The chain employs TRBV9 and TRBJ2-7, with 7 bases fitting TRBD1. This CDR3 is 15 amino acids long. Germline V CDR1 and CDR2: SGDLS, YYNGEE. Trimming cost V 0 bases and J 2 bases; bases outside gene matches: 5. As DNA, the CDR3 is TGTGCCAGCAGCGTAGAAGGGACAGTCACCTACGAGCAGTACTTC. The encoded protein is CASSVEGTVTYEQYF.

The chain links TRBV6-1 to TRBJ2-7; TRBD2 matches 10 bases. Germline trimming cut 3 bases from V and 2 bases from J; bases unmatched to any gene: 4. Looked up from germline, CDR1 is MNHNS and CDR2 is SASEGT. This CDR3 spans 15 amino acids. CDR3 protein: CASSEPSGSPYEQYF. In nucleotides, the CDR3 is TGTGCCAGCAGTGAGCCTAGCGGGAGCCCCTACGAGCAGTACTTC.

This clone was observed a single time. This rearrangement joins TRBV30 to TRBJ2-2, with 8 bases lining up with TRBD2. This CDR3 is built from 15 residues. Germline V lookup: CDR1 GTSNPN, CDR2 SVGIG (reference sequence). With 0 bases clipped from V and 6 bases from J, the junction kept 6 bases outside the gene matches. The CDR3 loop reads CAWSVLGGLAGELFF. CDR3 bases: TGTGCCTGGAGTGTATTGGGGGGACTAGCCGGGGAGCTGTTTTTT.

This rearrangement joins TRBV28 to TRBJ2-3; 12 bases are a match to TRBD2. There are 16 residues in the CDR3. The germline V gene encodes CDR1 MDHEN and CDR2 SYDVKM. J was trimmed by 6 bases and V by 3 bases; bases with no gene match: 7. The CDR3 reads CASSFASGGGQDTQYF. CDR3 coding DNA: TGTGCCAGCAGTTTTGCTAGCGGGGGGGGGCAGGATACGCAGTATTTT. The full variable domain, its missing parts supplied by reference TRBV28 and TRBJ2-3, is DVKVTQSSRYLVKRTGEKVFLECVQDMDHENMFWYRQDPGLGLRLIYFSYDVKMKEKGDIPEGYSVSREKKERFSLILESASTNQTSMYLCASSFASGGGQDTQYFGPGTRLTVL.

This sequence joins TRBV6-4 and TRBJ1-1, with D possibly TRBD1 on 6 matching bases. The V gene's germline CDR1 is MRHNA and CDR2 SNTAGT. The V end was cut by 7 bases, the J end by 6 bases, with 12 bases between. The CDR3 totals 12 residues. The CDR3, as DNA: TGTGCCAGCAAAAGGGGGGGCCCTGAAGCTTTCTTT. This gives the protein CASKRGGPEAFF.

V and J are TRBV6-5 and TRBJ2-2, with D uncertain. The CDR3 has 15 amino acids. Trimming took 4 bases from V and 7 from J, leaving 16 bases between them. CDR1 and CDR2 from the germline V gene are MNHEY and SVGAGI. The CDR3 sequence: CASSSLDSYDGELFF. CDR3 sequence (DNA): TGTGCCAGCAGTTCTCTAGATAGTTATGACGGGGAGCTGTTTTTT.

This chain links TRBV19 with TRBJ1-5; perhaps TRBD1 as D (6 bases). Trimming took off 3 bases at V and 6 bases at J, with 12 bases between the two ends. Germline V gene data show CDR1 as LNHDA and CDR2 as SQIVND (reference sequence). CDR3 length equals 14 residues. The CDR3 protein is CASSMGAQPQPQHF. CDR3 sequence (DNA): TGTGCCAGTAGTATGGGGGCCCAACCTCAGCCCCAGCATTTT.

The V call is TRBV4-1, the J call TRBJ1-1; the D is unclear. The germline V and J ends were trimmed by 5 bases and 7 bases, with 8 bases remaining between them. The CDR3 consists of 11 residues. Germline V lookup: CDR1 MGHRA, CDR2 YSYEKL. CDR3 DNA sequence: TGCGCCAGCAGCGATTCTCTTGAAGCTTTCTTT. Its protein is CASSDSLEAFF.

The rearrangement uses TRBV5-5 and TRBJ2-7, with D unclear. The CDR3 sequence is 14 residues long. The V gene's germline CDR1 is SGHKS and CDR2 YYEKEE (reference sequence). V lost 1 base and J 3 bases, leaving 11 bases between the germline ends. The CDR3 region is CASSLSPSDYEQYF. CDR3 nucleotide sequence: TGTGCCAGCAGCTTGTCCCCCTCCGACTACGAGCAGTACTTC.

The gene calls are TRBV27 and TRBJ2-5, with TRBD2 identical over 11 bases. Germline V lookup: CDR1 MNHEY, CDR2 SMNVEV (reference sequence). This CDR3 contains 16 residues. With 7 bases clipped from V and 6 bases from J, the junction kept 13 bases outside the gene matches. CDR3 in DNA: TGTGCCAGCATCCTGAGGACTAGCGGGCCAAAAAAGACCCAGTACTTC. It translates to CASILRTSGPKKTQYF.

This rearrangement joins TRBV2 to TRBJ1-1; no firm D call. Germline V gives CDR1 SNHLY, CDR2 FYNNEI. The CDR3 loop spans 15 amino acids. V shed 4 bases and J shed 8 bases, with 20 bases lying between them. CDR3 in amino acids: CASSALRSLSPEAFF. Written as DNA, the CDR3 is TGTGCCAGCAGTGCCCTAAGGAGTCTCAGTCCCGAAGCTTTCTTT.

This sequence joins TRBV9 and TRBJ1-1, with 7 bases aligning to TRBD1. CDR1 is SGDLS, CDR2 YYNGEE, per germline. This CDR3 is 14 amino acids long. V was pared by 3 bases and J by 5 bases, with 7 bases of the junction left unmatched. CDR3 sequence reads: CASSGISGGTEAFF. CDR3 in DNA: TGTGCCAGCAGCGGGATCTCAGGGGGGACTGAAGCTTTCTTT.

In regard to this clone: The same CDR3 can be traced to other DNA sequences in this sample. The V gene is TRBV5-1, the J gene TRBJ2-1; no reliable D call. Germline assignment: CDR1 SGHRS and CDR2 YFSETQ. The V and J ends lost 0 bases and 4 bases respectively, with 8 bases between them. This CDR3 has 14 residues. The CDR3 here is CASSLVAGYNEQFF. The CDR3 region has the DNA TGCGCCAGCAGCTTGGTCGCCGGATACAATGAGCAGTTCTTC.

The chain uses TRBV19 and TRBJ1-2; no definite D call. The CDR3 loop spans 13 amino acids. Deletions cut 4 bases from V and 5 bases from J, with 11 bases between. Germline V gene lookup returns CDR1 LNHDA and CDR2 SQIVND (reference sequence). The CDR3 bases are TGTGCCAGTAGTACGGGTTATGGGTATGGCTACACCTTC. The encoded protein is CASSTGYGYGYTF.

This chain connects TRBV2 to TRBJ2-1; 8 positions agree with TRBD2. The CDR3 consists of 14 residues. V shed 10 bases and J 5 bases; nucleotides not matched to a gene: 10. Germline values: CDR1 SNHLY, CDR2 FYNNEI. The CDR3 sequence is CAITISAGDNEQFF. CDR3 in DNA: TGTGCCATAACCATTTCAGCGGGAGACAATGAGCAGTTCTTC.

The gene calls are TRBV19 and TRBJ2-5; 9 bases line up with TRBD1. CDR1 is LNHDA, CDR2 SQIVND, per germline (reference sequence). Trimming removed 5 bases from V and 5 bases from J; junction bases left unmatched: 6. The CDR3 extends over 14 amino acids. The CDR3 sequence: CASSPTGGDETQYF. The CDR3 bases are TGTGCCAGTAGTCCGACAGGGGGGGACGAGACCCAGTACTTC.

The V gene is TRBV29-1, the J gene TRBJ2-7, with TRBD2 as a possible D gene (6 bases). The V end lost 4 bases, the J end lost 3 bases, and 13 bases lay between the germline ends. Germline V gene data show CDR1 as SQVTM and CDR2 as ANQGSEA. The CDR3 has 13 residues. The CDR3 is CSVGGRGGYEQYF. The DNA of the CDR3 is TGCAGCGTTGGAGGGCGGGGAGGCTACGAGCAGTACTTC.

The CDR3 bases are TGTGCCAGCAGCCTGGGGGATACAACCGTTGGAAACACCATATATTTT. It yields the protein CASSLGDTTVGNTIYF. The chain has TRBV7-9 and TRBJ1-3; a weak D match, TRBD1 (5 bases). Per germline, CDR1 SEHNR and CDR2 FQNEAQ (reference sequence). Trimming stripped 5 bases from V and 3 bases from J, with 17 bases between. The CDR3 is 16 amino acids.

Of note for this clone: Other DNA sequences in this specimen translate into the identical CDR3. The rearrangement links TRBV4-1 to TRBJ1-1, with 8 bases aligning to TRBD1. The germline V gene encodes CDR1 MGHRA and CDR2 YSYEKL. Trimming at V came to 7 bases and at J to 4 bases, leaving 5 bases not matched to a gene. CDR3 size: 13 residues. The CDR3 DNA reads TGCGCCAGCACGGACAGGGTTGGCACTGAAGCTTTCTTT. This codes for CASTDRVGTEAFF.

Written as DNA, the CDR3 is TGTGTCATAGCGGGGAACTACAATGAGCAGTTCTTC. This translates into CVIAGNYNEQFF. The genes are TRBV6-5 and TRBJ2-1, with TRBD2 matching 8 bases. Germline lookup yields CDR1 MNHEY and CDR2 SVGAGI. This CDR3 is built from 12 residues.

Comments on this clone: At the DNA level, this CDR3 is encoded by other sequences in the same sample as well. The chain uses TRBV19 and TRBJ1-1, with D unclear. CDR3 length: 12 residues. The germline V and J ends were trimmed by 3 bases and 3 bases, with 5 bases remaining between them. CDR1 and CDR2 (germline): LNHDA, SQIVND (reference sequence). The CDR3 DNA reads TGTGCCAGTAGTATGGGGTACACTGAAGCTTTCTTT. Translated, it gives CASSMGYTEAFF. Full variable domain (outside the CDR3, taken from reference TRBV19 and TRBJ1-1): DGGITQSPKYLFRKEGQNVTLSCEQNLNHDAMYWYRQDPGQGLRLIYYSQIVNDFQKGDIAEGYSVSREKKESFPLTVTSAQKNPTAFYLCASSMGYTEAFFGQGTRLTVV.

As for this clone: The junction differs from germline at one of its ends, possibly a read error. The rearrangement joins TRBV7-7 to TRBJ2-7, with D possibly matching TRBD1 (5 bases). The germline V gene has CDR1 SSHAT and CDR2 FNYEAQ (reference sequence). The CDR3 loop spans 13 amino acids. CDR3 DNA: TGTGCTAGCAGCTTACAGGAACACTACGAGCAGTACTTC. Its translation is CASSLQEHYEQYF.

V is TRBV13 and J is TRBJ2-7; possible D gene TRBD1, 6 bases. The CDR3 is made up of 13 amino acids. The germline V gene encodes CDR1 PRHDT and CDR2 FYEKMQ (reference sequence). Trimming removed 5 bases from V and 3 bases from J, with 11 bases in between. CDR3: CASSADRSYEQYF. CDR3 DNA sequence: TGTGCCAGCAGCGCCGACAGGAGCTACGAGCAGTACTTC.